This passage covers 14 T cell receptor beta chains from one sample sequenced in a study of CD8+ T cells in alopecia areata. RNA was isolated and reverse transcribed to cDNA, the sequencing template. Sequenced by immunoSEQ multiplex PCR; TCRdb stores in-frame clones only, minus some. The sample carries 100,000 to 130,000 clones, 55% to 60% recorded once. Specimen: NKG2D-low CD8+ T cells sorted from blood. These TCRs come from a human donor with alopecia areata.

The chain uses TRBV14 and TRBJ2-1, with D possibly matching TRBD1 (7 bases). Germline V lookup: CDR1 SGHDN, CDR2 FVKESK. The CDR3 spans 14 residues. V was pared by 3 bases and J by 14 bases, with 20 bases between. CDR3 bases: TGTGCCAGCAGCCACCCCGCGACAGGGCCGGGGGAGTTCTTC. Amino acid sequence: CASSHPATGPGEFF.

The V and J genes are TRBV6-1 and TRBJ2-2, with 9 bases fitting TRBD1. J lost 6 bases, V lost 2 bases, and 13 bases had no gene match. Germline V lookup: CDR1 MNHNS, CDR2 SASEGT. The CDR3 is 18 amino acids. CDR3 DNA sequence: TGTGCCAGCAGTGAACGGATTTGGGACAGGGTTTCCGCCGGGGAGCTGTTTTTT. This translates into CASSERIWDRVSAGELFF.

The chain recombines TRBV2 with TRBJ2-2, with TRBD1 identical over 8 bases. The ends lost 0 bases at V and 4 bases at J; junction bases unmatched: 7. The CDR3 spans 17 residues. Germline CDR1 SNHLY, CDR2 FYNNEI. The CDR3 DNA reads TGTGCCAGCAGTGAAGCGCCAGGGGGCGCGTTCACCGGGGAGCTGTTTTTT. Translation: CASSEAPGGAFTGELFF.

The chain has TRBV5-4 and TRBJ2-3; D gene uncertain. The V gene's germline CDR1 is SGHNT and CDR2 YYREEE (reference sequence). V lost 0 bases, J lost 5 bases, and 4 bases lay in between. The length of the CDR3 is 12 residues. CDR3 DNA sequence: TGTGCCAGCAGCTTGGCAGGAGATACGCAGTATTTT. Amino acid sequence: CASSLAGDTQYF.

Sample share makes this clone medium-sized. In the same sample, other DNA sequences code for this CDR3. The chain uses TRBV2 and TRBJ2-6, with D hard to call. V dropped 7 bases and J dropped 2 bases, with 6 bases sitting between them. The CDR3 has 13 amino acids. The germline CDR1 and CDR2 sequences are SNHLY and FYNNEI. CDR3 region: CASTRAGANVLTF. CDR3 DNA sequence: TGTGCCAGCACTAGGGCTGGGGCCAACGTCCTGACTTTC.

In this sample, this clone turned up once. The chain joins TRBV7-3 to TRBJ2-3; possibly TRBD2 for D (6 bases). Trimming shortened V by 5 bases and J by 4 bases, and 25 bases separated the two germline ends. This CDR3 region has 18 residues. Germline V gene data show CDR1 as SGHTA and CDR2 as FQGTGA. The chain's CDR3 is CASSQKGVLRETPDTQYF. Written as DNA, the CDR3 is TGTGCCAGCAGCCAAAAAGGGGTCCTCCGGGAGACACCAGATACGCAGTATTTT.

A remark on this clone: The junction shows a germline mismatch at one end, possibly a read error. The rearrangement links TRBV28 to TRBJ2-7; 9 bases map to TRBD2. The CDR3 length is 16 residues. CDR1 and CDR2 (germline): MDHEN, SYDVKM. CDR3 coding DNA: TGTGCCAGCACTTTAGGGGGGCGGGAGGGCCAATACGAGCAGTACTTC. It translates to CASTLGGREGQYEQYF.

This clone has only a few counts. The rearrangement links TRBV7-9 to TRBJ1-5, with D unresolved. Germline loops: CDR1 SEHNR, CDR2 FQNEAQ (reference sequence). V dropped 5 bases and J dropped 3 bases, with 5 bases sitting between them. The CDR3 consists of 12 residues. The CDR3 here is CASSKLNQPQHF. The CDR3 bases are TGTGCCAGCAGCAAACTCAATCAGCCCCAGCATTTT.

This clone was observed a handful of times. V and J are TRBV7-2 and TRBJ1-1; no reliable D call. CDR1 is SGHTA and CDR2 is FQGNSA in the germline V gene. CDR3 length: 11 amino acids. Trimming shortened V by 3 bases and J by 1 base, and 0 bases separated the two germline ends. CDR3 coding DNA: TGTGCCAGCAGCTTGAACACTGAAGCTTTCTTT. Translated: CASSLNTEAFF.

CDR3: CASSLAGAYEQYF. Written as DNA, the CDR3 is TGTGCCAGCAGTTTAGCGGGAGCCTACGAGCAGTACTTC. This sequence joins TRBV27 and TRBJ2-7; TRBD2 matches at 7 bases. The CDR3 loop spans 13 amino acids. J gave up 2 bases and V 2 bases, and 0 bases lay outside the gene matches. CDR1 is MNHEY and CDR2 is SMNVEV in the germline V gene (reference sequence).

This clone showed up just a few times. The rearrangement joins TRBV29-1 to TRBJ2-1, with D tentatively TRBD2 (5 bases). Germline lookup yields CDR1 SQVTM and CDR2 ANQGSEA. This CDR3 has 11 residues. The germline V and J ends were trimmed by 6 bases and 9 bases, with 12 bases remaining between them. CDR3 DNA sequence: TGCAGCGTAACCCCGGGATTTGAGCAGTTCTTC. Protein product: CSVTPGFEQFF.

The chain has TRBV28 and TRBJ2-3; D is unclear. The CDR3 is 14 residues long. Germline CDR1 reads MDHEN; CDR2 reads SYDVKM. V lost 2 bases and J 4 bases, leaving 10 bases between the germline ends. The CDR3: CASSLGRHPDTQYF. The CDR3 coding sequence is TGTGCCAGCAGTTTAGGCAGGCACCCAGATACGCAGTATTTT.

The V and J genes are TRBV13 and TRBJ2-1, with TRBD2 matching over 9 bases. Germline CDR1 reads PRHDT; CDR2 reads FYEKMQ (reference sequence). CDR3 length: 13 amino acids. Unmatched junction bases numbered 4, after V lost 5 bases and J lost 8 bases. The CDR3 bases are TGTGCCAGCAGCCCGGGACTAGCCTATGAGCAGTTCTTC. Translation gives CASSPGLAYEQFF.

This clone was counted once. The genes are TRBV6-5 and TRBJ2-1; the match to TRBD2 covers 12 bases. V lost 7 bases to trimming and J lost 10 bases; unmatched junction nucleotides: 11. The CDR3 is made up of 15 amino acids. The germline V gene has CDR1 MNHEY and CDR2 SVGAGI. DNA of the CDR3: TGTGCCAGCAAAAGCGGAACTAGCGGGAGGAACGAGCAGTTCTTC. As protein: CASKSGTSGRNEQFF.